This T cell receptor (beta chain) came from a study of cytomegalovirus exposure and HLA in healthy donors. The CDR3 spans 14 residues. With 4 bases removed from V and 5 bases from J, the gap between germline ends came to 16 bases. CDR1 is GTSNPN and CDR2 is SVGIG in the germline V gene (reference sequence). Of note for this clone: As yet, its antigen is unknown.

Study-level points and caveats: Most observed TCR sequences were rare, whereas some public TCRs were detected in many donors. Presence/absence analyses took donor sequencing depth as roughly uniform.

Primers: 60 Vbeta forward and 13 Jbeta reverse. The method was immunoSEQ multiplex PCR; TCRdb's version includes in-frame clones alone and lacks a portion of them. Of about 190,000 clones in the sample, roughly 68% were seen once. The sequence came from a woman in her 30s in good health and CMV-seronegative. The chain has TRBV30 and TRBJ2-3; D might be TRBD2 (5 bases). Sequenced input: PBMCs. CDR3 DNA: TGTGCCTGGACCGTCGGGGTAGGGTTAGATACGCAGTATTTT. It codes for CAWTVGVGLDTQYF.